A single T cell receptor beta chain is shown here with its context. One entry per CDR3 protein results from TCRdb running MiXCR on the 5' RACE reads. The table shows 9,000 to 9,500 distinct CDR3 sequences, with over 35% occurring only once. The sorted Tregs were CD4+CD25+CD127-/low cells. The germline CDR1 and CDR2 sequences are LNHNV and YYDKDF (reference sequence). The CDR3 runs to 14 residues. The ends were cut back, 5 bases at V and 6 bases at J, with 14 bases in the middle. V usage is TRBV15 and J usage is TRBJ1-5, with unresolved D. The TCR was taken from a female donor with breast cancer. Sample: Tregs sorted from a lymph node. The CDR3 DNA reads TGTGCCACCAGCGCAACCCCGGGCGGTCAGCCCCAGCATTTT. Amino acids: CATSATPGGQPQHF.